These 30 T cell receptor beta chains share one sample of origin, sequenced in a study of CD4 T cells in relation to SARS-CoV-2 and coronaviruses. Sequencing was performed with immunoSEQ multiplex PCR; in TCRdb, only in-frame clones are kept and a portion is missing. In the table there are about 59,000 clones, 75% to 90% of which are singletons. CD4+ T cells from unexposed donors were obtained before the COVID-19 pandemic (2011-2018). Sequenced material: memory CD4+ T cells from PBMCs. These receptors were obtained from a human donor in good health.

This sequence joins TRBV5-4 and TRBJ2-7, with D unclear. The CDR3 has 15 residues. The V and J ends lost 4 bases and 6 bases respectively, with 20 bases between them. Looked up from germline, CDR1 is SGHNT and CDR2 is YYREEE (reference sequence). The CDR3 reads CASSRQTFTSAEQYF. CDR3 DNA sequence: TGTGCCAGCAGCCGCCAGACTTTTACCTCGGCCGAGCAGTACTTC.

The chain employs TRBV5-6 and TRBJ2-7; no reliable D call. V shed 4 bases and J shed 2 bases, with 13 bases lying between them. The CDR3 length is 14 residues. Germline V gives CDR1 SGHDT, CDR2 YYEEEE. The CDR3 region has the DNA TGTGCCAGCAGCCCGATCGCGGATGCCTACGAGCAGTACTTC. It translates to CASSPIADAYEQYF.

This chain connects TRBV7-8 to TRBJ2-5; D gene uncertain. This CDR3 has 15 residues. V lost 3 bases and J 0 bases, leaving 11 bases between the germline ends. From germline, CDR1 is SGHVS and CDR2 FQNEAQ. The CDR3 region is CASSFRRSNQETQYF. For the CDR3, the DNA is TGTGCCAGCAGCTTCCGCCGGTCTAACCAAGAGACCCAGTACTTC.

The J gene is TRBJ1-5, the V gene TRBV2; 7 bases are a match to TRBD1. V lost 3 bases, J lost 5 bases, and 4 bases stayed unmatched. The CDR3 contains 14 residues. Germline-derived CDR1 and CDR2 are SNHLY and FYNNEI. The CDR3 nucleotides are TGTGCCAGCAGTGAGACAGGGAGGCATCAGCCCCAGCATTTT. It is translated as CASSETGRHQPQHF.

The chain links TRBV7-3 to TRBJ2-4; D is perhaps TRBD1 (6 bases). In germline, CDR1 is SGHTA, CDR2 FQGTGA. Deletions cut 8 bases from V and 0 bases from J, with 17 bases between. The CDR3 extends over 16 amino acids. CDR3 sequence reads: CASSRGGDAAKNIQYF. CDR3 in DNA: TGTGCCAGCTCAAGAGGGGGAGACGCAGCCAAAAACATTCAGTACTTC. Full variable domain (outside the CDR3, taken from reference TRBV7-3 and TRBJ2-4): GAGVSQTPSNKVTEKGKYVELRCDPISGHTALYWYRQSLGQGPEFLIYFQGTGAADDSGLPNDRFFAVRPEGSVSTLKIQRTERGDSAVYLCASSRGGDAAKNIQYFGAGTRLSVL.

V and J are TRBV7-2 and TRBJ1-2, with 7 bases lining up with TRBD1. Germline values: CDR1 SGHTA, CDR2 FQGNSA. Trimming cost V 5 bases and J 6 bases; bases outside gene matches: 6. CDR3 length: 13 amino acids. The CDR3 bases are TGTGCCAGCAGCCCGGGAGGGGGCGATGGCTACACCTTC. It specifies CASSPGGGDGYTF. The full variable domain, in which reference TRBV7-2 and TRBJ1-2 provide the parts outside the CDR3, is GAGVSQSPSNKVTEKGKDVELRCDPISGHTALYWYRQSLGQGLEFLIYFQGNSAPDKSGLPSDRFSAERTGGSVSTLTIQRTQQEDSAVYLCASSPGGGDGYTFGSGTRLTVV.

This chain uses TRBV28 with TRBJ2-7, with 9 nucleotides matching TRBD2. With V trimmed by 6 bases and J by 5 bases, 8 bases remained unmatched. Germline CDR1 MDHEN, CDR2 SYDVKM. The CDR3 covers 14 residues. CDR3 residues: CASRPGLAKHEQYF. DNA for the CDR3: TGTGCCAGCAGGCCGGGACTAGCAAAACACGAGCAGTACTTC.

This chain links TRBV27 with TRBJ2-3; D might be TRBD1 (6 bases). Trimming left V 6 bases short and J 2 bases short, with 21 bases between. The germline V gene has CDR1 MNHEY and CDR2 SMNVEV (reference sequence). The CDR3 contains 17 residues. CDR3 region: CASRGVDRRSFTDTQYF. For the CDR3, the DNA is TGTGCCAGCAGGGGGGTTGACAGGCGCTCCTTCACAGATACGCAGTATTTT.

CDR3 protein: CASSYGTGMIRTQYF. In DNA form, the CDR3 reads TGTGCCAGCAGTTACGGGACAGGGATGATACGGACCCAGTACTTC. The chain combines TRBV6-7 with TRBJ2-5, with 9 nucleotides matching TRBD1. TRBV6-7 is sorted into the ORF group, with uncertain function. The CDR3 length is 15 residues. J was trimmed by 7 bases and V by 2 bases; bases with no gene match: 8.

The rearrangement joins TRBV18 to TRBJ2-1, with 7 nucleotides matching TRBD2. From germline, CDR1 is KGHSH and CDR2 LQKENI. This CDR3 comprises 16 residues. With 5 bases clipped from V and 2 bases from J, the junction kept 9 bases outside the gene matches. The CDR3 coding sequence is TGTGCCAGCTCAGGCTTTTCTGGGGGGGCCTACAATGAGCAGTTCTTC. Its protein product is CASSGFSGGAYNEQFF.

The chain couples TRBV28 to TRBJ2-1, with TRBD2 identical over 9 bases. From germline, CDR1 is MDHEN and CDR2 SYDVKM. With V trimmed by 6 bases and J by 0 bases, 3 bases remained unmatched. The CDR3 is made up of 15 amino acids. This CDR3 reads CASRNSGSSYNEQFF. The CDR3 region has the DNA TGTGCCAGCAGAAATAGCGGGAGCTCCTACAATGAGCAGTTCTTC.

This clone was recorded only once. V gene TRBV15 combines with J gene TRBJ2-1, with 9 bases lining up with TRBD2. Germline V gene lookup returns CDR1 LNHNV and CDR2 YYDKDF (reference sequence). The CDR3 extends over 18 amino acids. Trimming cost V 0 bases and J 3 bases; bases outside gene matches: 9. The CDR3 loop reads CATSRDQGSGSSYNEQFF. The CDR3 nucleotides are TGTGCCACCAGCAGAGATCAAGGTAGCGGGAGTAGCTACAATGAGCAGTTCTTC.

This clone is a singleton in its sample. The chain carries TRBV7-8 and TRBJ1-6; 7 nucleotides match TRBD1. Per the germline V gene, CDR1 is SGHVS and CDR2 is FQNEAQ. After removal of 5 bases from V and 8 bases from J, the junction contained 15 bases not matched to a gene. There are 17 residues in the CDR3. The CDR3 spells CASSHRTGRQGDSPLHF. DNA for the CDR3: TGTGCCAGCAGCCACCGGACAGGCAGGCAGGGAGATTCACCCCTCCACTTT.

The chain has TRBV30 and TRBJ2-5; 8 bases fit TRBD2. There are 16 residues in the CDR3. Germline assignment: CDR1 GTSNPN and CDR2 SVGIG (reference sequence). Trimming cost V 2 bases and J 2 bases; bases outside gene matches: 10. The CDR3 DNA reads TGTGCCTGGAGTAGGGATCGGTTAGCGGGACAAGAGACCCAGTACTTC. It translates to CAWSRDRLAGQETQYF.

DNA for the CDR3: TGTGCCTGGACTTTGGGGGGTGCAGATACGCAGTATTTT. Encoded protein: CAWTLGGADTQYF. The V call is TRBV30, the J call TRBJ2-3; maybe TRBD2 (6 bases). The CDR3 runs to 13 residues. Germline CDR1 is GTSNPN and CDR2 is SVGIG (reference sequence). V was pared by 4 bases and J by 4 bases, with 12 bases between. Variable domain in full (rest from reference TRBV30 and TRBJ2-3): SQTIHQWPATLVQPVGSPLSLECTVEGTSNPNLYWYRQAAGRGLQLLFYSVGIGQISSEVPQNLSASRPQDRQFILSSKKLLLSDSGFYLCAWTLGGADTQYFGPGTRLTVL.

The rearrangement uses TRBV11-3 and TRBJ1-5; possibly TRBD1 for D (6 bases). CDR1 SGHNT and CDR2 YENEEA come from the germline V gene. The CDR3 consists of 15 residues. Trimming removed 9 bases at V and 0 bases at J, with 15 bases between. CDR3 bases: TGTGCCAGGGGGTGGACAGAAGATAGCAATCAGCCCCAGCATTTT. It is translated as CARGWTEDSNQPQHF.

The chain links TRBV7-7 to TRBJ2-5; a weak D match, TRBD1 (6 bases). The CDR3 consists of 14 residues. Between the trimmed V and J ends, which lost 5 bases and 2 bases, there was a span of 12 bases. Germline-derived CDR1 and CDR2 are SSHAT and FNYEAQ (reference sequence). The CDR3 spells CASSPQTGQETQYF. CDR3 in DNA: TGTGCCAGCAGCCCCCAGACAGGTCAAGAGACCCAGTACTTC.

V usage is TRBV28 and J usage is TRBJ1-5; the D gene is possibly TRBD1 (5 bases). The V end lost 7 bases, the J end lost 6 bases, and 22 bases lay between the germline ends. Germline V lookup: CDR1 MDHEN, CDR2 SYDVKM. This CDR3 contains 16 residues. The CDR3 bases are TGTGCCAGCAACCCCCCAGTCGGGGGTAGTGGTCAGCCCCAGCATTTT. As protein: CASNPPVGGSGQPQHF. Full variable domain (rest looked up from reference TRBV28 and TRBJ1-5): DVKVTQSSRYLVKRTGEKVFLECVQDMDHENMFWYRQDPGLGLRLIYFSYDVKMKEKGDIPEGYSVSREKKERFSLILESASTNQTSMYLCASNPPVGGSGQPQHFGDGTRLSIL.

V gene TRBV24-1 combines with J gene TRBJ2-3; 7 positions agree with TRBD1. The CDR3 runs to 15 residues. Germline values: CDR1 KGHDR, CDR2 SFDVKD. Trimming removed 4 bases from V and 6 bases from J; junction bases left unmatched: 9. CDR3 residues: CATSDLERGRDTQYF. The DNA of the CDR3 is TGTGCCACCAGTGACCTCGAAAGGGGGCGGGATACGCAGTATTTT.

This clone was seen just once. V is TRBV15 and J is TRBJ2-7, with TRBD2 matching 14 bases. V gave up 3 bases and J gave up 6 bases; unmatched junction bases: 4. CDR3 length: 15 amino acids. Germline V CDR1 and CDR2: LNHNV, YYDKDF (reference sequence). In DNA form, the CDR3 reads TGTGCCACCAGCAGGGTAGGACTAGCGGGAGGCGAGCAGTACTTC. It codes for CATSRVGLAGGEQYF.

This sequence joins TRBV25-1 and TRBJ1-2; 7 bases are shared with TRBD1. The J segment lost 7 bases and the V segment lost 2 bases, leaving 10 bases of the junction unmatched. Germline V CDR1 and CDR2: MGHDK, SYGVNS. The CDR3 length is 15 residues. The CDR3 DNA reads TGTGCCAGCAGTGAAACTAACAGGGGATTCTTTGGCTACACCTTC. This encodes CASSETNRGFFGYTF.

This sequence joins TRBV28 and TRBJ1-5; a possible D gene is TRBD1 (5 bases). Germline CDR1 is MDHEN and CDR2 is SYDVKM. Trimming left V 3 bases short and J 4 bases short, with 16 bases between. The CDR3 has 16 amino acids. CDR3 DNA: TGTGCCAGCAGTTTCCAATTTGGGGCAGGGAATCAGCCCCAGCATTTT. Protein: CASSFQFGAGNQPQHF.

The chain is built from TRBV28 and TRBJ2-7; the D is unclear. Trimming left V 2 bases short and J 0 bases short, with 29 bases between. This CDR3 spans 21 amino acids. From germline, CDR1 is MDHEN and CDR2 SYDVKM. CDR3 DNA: TGTGCCAGCAGTTTACGTACAGACGTCCGATTCTTCCCCCGATTCTCCTACGAGCAGTACTTC. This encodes CASSLRTDVRFFPRFSYEQYF.

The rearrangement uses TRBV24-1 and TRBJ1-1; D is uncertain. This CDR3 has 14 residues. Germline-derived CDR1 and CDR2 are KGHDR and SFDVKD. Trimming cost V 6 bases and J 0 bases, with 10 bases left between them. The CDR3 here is CATSKHSVNTEAFF. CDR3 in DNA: TGTGCCACCAGTAAACATTCAGTGAACACTGAAGCTTTCTTT.

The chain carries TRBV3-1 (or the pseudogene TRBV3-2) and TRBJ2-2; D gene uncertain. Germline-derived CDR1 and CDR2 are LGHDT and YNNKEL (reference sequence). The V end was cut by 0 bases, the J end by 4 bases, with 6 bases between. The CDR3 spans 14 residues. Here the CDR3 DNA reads TGTGCCAGCAGCCAAGAACTTTCCACCGGGGAGCTGTTTTTT. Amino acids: CASSQELSTGELFF.

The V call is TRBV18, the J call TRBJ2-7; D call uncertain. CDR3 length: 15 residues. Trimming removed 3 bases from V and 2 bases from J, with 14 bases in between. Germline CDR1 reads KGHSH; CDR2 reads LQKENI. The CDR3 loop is CASSPQRGNTYEQYF. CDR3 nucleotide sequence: TGTGCCAGCTCACCCCAACGCGGCAATACCTACGAGCAGTACTTC.

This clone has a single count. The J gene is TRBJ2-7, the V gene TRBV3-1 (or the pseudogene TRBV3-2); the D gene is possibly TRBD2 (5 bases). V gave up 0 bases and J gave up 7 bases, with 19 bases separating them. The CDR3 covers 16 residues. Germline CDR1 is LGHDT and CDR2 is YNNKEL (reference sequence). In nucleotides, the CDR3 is TGTGCCAGCAGCCAAGATGGAACTAGGAGGAGTGGAGAGCAGTACTTC. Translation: CASSQDGTRRSGEQYF.

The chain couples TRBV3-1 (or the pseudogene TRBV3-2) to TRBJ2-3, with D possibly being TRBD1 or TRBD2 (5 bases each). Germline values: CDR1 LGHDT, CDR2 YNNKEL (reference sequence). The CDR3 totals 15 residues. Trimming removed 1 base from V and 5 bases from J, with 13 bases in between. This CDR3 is CASSQGWGKEDTQYF. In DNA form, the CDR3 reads TGTGCCAGCAGCCAAGGTTGGGGGAAGGAAGATACGCAGTATTTT.

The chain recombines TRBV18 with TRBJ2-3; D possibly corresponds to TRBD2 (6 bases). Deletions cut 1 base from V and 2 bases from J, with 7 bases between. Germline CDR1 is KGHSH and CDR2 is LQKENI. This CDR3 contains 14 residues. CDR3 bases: TGTGCCAGCTCACCACGGGACTTCACAGATACGCAGTATTTT. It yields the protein CASSPRDFTDTQYF.

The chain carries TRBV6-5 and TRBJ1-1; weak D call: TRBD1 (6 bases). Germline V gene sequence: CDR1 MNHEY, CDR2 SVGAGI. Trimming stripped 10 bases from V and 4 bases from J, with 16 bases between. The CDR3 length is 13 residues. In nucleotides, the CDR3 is TGTGCCATCCGAGCTGGGGGGCTCACTGAAGCTTTCTTT. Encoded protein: CAIRAGGLTEAFF.